The present T cell receptor beta chain was sequenced within a study of cytomegalovirus exposure and HLA in healthy donors. Overall study findings and caveats: HLA alleles were associated with fewer than 20,000 TCR beta sequences in a later analysis at 0.05 false discovery rate.

As regards this clone: Its antigen is not identified.

PCR used 60 Vbeta primers and 13 Jbeta primers. TCRdb's copy holds only in-frame clones and misses some; the assay was immunoSEQ multiplex PCR. The sample has some 220,000 clones; roughly 79% are singletons. V trimming: 0 bases; J trimming: 3 bases; junction bases outside the gene matches: 2. CDR3 length: 14 amino acids. Germline V gives CDR1 SGHRS, CDR2 YFSETQ. The chain employs TRBV5-1 and TRBJ1-1; the match to TRBD1 covers 7 bases. Material: PBMCs. The clonotype comes from a woman aged 40 to 50 in good health and CMV-seronegative. The CDR3 spells CASSLVTGDTEAFF. CDR3 nucleotide sequence: TGCGCCAGCAGCTTGGTAACAGGGGACACTGAAGCTTTCTTT.